The present TCR beta chain was sequenced within a study of shared clonotypes between healthy human individuals. The data were produced by immunoSEQ multiplex PCR, yet TCRdb's version contains in-frame clones alone and is incomplete. The data show more than 2,000,000 clones, with 90% to 95% seen just once and around 0.4% held by the top ten. Naive CD45RA+ and memory CD45RA-negative subsets were split from CD4+ cells. The CDR3 consists of 15 residues. Germline CDR1 and CDR2: SGHRS and YFSETQ. Trimming took 1 base from V and 2 from J; bases not matched to a gene: 4. Points on this clone: Its antigen is as yet unknown.

Study-level findings and limits: All-four-donor shared clonotypes had higher generation probabilities than non-shared clonotypes did. Relative to memory subsets, naive subsets generally showed larger estimated richness.

This TCR was sampled from a man younger than 30 in good health. Some clones in this sample may be carry-over from other donors' samples. The material sequenced was naive CD4+ T cells from PBMCs. Subset meaning: CD45RA+ positively selected. The chain recombines TRBV5-1 with TRBJ2-7; 9 positions agree with TRBD1. The CDR3 region has the DNA TGCGCCAGCAGCTTGCAGGACAGGGGAGCCTACGAGCAGTACTTC. It yields the protein CASSLQDRGAYEQYF.